This T cell receptor beta chain was obtained from a study of shared T cell receptors in the human thymus. Sequencing was performed with immunoSEQ multiplex PCR; in TCRdb, only in-frame clones are kept and a portion is missing. The table has about 660,000 clones, approximately 88% seen once. In germline, CDR1 is MNHEY, CDR2 SVGAGI. Trimming cost V 7 bases and J 9 bases; bases outside gene matches: 8. This CDR3 is 14 amino acids long. These data are also associated with another study on human thymus T cells.

J is TRBJ1-6 and V is TRBV6-5; 8 nucleotides line up with TRBD1. This TCR came from a boy less than two years old with a congenital heart defect. Sequenced material: thymocytes. The CDR3 DNA follows: TGTGCCAGCAAATGGAGACAGGGGATTTCACCCCTCCACTTT. It encodes CASKWRQGISPLHF.